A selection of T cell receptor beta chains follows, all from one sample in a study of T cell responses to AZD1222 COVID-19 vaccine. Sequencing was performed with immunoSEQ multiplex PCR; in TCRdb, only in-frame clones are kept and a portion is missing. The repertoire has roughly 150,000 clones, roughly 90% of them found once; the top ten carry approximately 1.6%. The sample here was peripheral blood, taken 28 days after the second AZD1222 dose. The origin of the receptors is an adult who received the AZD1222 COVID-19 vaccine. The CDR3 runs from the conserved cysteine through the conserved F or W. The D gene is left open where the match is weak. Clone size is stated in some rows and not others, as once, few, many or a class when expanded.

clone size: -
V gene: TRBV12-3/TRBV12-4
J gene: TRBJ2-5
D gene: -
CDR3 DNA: TGTGCCAGCAGTTTAAATCAGGGGTCAACCCAGTACTTC
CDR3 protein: CASSLNQGSTQYF

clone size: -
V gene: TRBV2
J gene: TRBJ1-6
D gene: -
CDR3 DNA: TGTGCCAGCAGTGATAACGTAGTCGGGCAACCCCTCCACTTT
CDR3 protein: CASSDNVVGQPLHF

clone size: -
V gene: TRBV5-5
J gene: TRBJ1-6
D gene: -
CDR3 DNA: TGTGCCAGCAGCTTCTTGGGGGGCGCTGACTCACCCCTCCACTTT
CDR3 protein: CASSFLGGADSPLHF

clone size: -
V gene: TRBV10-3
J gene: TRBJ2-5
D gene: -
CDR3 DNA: TGTGCCACGGAGGAATGGTCGAAAGAGACCCAGTACTTC
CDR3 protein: CATEEWSKETQYF

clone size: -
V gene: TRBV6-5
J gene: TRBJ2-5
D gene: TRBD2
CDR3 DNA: TGTGCCAGCAGTTACGGGCTAGCGGGGGGGCCAGAGACCCAGTACTTC
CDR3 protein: CASSYGLAGGPETQYF

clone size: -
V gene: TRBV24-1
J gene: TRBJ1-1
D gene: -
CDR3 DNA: TGTGCCACCAGGGACAGTTTGAACACTGAAGCTTTCTTT
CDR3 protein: CATRDSLNTEAFF

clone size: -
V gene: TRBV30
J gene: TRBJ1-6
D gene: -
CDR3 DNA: TGTGCCTGGAGCCGACAGGATAATTCACCCCTCCACTTT
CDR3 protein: CAWSRQDNSPLHF

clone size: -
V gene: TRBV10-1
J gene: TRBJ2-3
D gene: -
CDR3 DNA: TGCGCCAGCTCGGGGGGCTTGACAGATACGCAGTATTTT
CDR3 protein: CASSGGLTDTQYF

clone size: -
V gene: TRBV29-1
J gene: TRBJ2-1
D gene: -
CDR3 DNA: TGCAGCGTTGATGGGGCGTTCTTC
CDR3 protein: CSVDGAFF

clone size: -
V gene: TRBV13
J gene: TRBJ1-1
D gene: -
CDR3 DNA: TGTGCCAGCAGCTCAAATCTACAGGCGAACACTGAAGCTTTCTTT
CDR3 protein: CASSSNLQANTEAFF

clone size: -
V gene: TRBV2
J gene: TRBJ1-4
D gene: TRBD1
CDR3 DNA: TGTGCCAGCAAAGGCAGGGACAGTAATGAAAAACTGTTTTTT
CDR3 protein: CASKGRDSNEKLFF

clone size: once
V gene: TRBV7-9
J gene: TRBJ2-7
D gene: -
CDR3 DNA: TGTGCCAGCAGCTTAGATAACAGAGCCTACGAGCAGTACTTC
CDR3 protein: CASSLDNRAYEQYF

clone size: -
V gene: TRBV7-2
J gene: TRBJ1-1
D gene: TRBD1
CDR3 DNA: TGTGCCAGCAGACCCGGGACAGGGCCTTTGACTGAAGCTTTCTTT
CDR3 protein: CASRPGTGPLTEAFF

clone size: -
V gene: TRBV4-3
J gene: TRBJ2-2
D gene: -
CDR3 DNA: TGCGCCAGCAGCCAAGATTCCACGCGGCTAGCCGCGAACACCGGGGAGCTGTTTTTT
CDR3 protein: CASSQDSTRLAANTGELFF

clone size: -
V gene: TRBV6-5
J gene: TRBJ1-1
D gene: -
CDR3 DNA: TGTGCCAGCAGTCCAACCTCCGGGACACGGCGGTTCTTT
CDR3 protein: CASSPTSGTRRFF

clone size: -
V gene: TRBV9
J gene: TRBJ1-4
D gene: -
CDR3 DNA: TGTGCCAGCAGCGTAGGGGAACGGCTTAATGAAAAACTGTTTTTT
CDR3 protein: CASSVGERLNEKLFF

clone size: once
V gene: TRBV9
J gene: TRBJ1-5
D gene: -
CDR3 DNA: TGTGCCAGCAGCGTAGGTGCATCGGGCCAGCCCCAGCATTTT
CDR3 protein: CASSVGASGQPQHF

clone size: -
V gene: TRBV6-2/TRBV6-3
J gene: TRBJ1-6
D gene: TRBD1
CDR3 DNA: TGTGCCAGCAGTTGGGGACAGGGGCCCTCCACACCCCTCCACTTT
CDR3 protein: CASSWGQGPSTPLHF